This paragraph covers one T cell receptor (beta chain) sequence. Its antigen is not identified. ViraFEST assay sequencing came after antigen-specific CD4+ T cells were expanded with viral peptide pools. Cultured cells yielded isolated CD4+ T cells after less than 11 days. Two-dose BNT162b2 or mRNA-1273 vaccination was given to participants. The researchers cultured fewer than 2.5 million PBMC per well with 9.5 to 10 IU/ml IL-2 and approximately 9.9 ug/ml peptides. This entry comes from a study of vaccination effects on CD4 cells after COVID-19. Across the study: The median interval between the second dose and post-vaccine sampling was 72 days.

TCRdb's copy holds only in-frame clones and misses some; the assay was immunoSEQ multiplex PCR. The sample holds fewer than 85,000 clones, roughly 80% seen once. V lost 7 bases and J lost 4, with 13 bases in between. The germline gives CDR1 SGHTA, CDR2 FQGTGA. The CDR3 totals 14 residues. Sequencing was performed on CD4+ T cells from PBMCs cultured with HCoV-OC43 spike peptides, taken after COVID-19 vaccination. Regarding subset: HCoV-OC43 spike overlapping peptide pool stimulation. The clonotype originates from a human donor who received a COVID-19 vaccine. The chain links TRBV7-3 to TRBJ2-2; weak D call: TRBD1 (7 bases). CDR3 DNA sequence: TGTGCCAGCATGGTCCAGGGGGGCACCGGGGAGCTGTTTTTT. Amino acids: CASMVQGGTGELFF.